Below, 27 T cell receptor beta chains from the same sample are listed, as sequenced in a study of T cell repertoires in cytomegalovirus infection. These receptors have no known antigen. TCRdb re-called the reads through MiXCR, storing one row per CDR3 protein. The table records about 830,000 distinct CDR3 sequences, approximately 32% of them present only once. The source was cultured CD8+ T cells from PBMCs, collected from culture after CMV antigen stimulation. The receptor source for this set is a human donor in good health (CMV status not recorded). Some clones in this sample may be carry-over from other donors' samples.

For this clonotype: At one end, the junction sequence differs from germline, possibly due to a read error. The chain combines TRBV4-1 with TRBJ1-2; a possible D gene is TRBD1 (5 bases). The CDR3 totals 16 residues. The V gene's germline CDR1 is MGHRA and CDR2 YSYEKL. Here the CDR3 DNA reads TGCGCCAGCAGCAAAGAGGGGTTACGGGCAGATTATGGCTACACCTTC. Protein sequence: CASSKEGLRADYGYTF.

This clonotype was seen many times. CDR3 region: CASSLGGDDTQYF. CDR3 nucleotide sequence: TGTGCCAGCAGCTTGGGCGGGGACGATACGCAGTATTTT. V gene TRBV7-6 combines with J gene TRBJ2-3; tentative D call: TRBD2 (6 bases). The V end lost 3 bases, the J end lost 6 bases, and 10 bases lay between the germline ends. The CDR3 sequence is 13 residues long. Germline V lookup: CDR1 SGHVS, CDR2 FNYEAQ.

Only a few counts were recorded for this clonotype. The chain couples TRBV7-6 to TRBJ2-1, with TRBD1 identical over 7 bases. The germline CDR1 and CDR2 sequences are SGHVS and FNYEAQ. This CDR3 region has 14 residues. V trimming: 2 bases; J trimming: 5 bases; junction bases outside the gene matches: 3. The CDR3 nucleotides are TGTGCCAGCAGCTTACGGCAGGGGGACAATGAGCAGTTCTTC. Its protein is CASSLRQGDNEQFF.

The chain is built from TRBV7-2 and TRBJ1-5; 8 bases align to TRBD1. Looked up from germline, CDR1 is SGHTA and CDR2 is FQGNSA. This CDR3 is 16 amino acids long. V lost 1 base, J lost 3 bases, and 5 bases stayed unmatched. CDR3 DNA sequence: TGTGCCAGCAGCTTAGATGCGACAGGGGCCAATCAGCCCCAGCATTTT. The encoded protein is CASSLDATGANQPQHF. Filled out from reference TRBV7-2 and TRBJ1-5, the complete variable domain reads GAGVSQSPSNKVTEKGKDVELRCDPISGHTALYWYRQSLGQGLEFLIYFQGNSAPDKSGLPSDRFSAERTGGSVSTLTIQRTQQEDSAVYLCASSLDATGANQPQHFGDGTRLSIL.

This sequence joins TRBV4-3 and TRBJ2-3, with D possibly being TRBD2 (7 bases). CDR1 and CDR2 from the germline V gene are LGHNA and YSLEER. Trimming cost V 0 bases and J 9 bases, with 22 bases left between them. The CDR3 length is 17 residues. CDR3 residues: CASSQDRGGGLWGTQYF. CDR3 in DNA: TGCGCCAGCAGCCAAGATCGAGGCGGGGGCCTCTGGGGAACGCAGTATTTT.

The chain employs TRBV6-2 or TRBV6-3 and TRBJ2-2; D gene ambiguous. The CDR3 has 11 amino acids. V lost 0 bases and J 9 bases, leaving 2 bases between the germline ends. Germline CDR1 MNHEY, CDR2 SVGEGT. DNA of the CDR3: TGTGCCAGCAGTTACTCGAGGGAGCTGTTTTTT. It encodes CASSYSRELFF.

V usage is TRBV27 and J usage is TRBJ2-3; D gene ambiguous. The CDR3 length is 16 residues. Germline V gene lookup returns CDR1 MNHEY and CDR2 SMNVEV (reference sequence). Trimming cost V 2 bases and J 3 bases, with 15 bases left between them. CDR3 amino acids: CASSLGLPLETDTQYF. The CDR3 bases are TGTGCCAGCAGTTTAGGCCTCCCGCTAGAGACAGATACGCAGTATTTT.

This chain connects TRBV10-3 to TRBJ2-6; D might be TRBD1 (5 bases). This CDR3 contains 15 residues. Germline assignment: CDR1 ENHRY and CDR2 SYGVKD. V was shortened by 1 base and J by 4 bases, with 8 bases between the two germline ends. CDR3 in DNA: TGTGCCATCAGTGAGTTTGGGGCCGGGGCCAACGTCCTGACTTTC. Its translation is CAISEFGAGANVLTF.

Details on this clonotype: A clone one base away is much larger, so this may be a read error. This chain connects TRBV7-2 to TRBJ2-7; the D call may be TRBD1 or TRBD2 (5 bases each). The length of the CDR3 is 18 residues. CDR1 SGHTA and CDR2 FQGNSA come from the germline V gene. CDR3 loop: CVSSSTGASRYIAYEQYF. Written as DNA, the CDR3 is TGTGTCAGCAGCTCCACCGGGGCAAGTCGGTATATCGCCTACGAGCAGTACTTC. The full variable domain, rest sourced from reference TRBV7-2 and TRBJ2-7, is GAGVSQSPSNKVTEKGKDVELRCDPISGHTALYWYRQSLGQGLEFLIYFQGNSAPDKSGLPSDRFSAERTGGSVSTLTIQRTQQEDSAVYLCVSSSTGASRYIAYEQYFGPGTRLTVT.

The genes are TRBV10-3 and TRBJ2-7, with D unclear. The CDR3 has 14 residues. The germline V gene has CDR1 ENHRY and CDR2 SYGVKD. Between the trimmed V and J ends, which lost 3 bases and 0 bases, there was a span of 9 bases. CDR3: CAISDGQTSYEQYV. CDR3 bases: TGTGCCATCAGTGACGGGCAGACCTCCTACGAGCAGTACGTC.

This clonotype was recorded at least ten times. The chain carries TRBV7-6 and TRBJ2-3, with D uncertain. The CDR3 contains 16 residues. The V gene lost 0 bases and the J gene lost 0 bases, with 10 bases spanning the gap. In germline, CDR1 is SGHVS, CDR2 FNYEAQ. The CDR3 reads CASSLAWTTSTDTQYF. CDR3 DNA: TGTGCCAGCAGCTTAGCCTGGACGACTAGCACAGATACGCAGTATTTT.

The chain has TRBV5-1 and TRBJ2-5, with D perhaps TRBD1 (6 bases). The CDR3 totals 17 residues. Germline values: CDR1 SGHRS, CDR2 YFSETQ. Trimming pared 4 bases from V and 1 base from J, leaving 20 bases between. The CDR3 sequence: CASSPRSGAQIQETQYF. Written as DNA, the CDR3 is TGCGCCAGCAGCCCAAGATCAGGGGCACAGATCCAAGAGACCCAGTACTTC. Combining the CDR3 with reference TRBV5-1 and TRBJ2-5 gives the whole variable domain KAGVTQTPRYLIKTRGQQVTLSCSPISGHRSVSWYQQTPGQGLQFLFEYFSETQRNKGNFPGRFSGRQFSNSRSEMNVSTLELGDSALYLCASSPRSGAQIQETQYFGPGTRLLVL.

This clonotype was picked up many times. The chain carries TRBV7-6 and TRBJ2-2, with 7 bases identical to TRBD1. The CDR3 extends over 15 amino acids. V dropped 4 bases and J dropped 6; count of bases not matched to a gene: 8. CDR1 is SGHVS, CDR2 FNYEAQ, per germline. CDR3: CASSSGQYDAGELFF. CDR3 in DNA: TGTGCCAGCAGCTCGGGACAGTATGATGCCGGGGAGCTGTTTTTT.

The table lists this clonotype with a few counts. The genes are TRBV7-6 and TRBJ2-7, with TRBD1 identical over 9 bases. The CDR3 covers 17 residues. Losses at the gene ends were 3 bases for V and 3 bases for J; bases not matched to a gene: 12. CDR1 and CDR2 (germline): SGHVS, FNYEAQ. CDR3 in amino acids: CASSFDFQGQGIYEQYF. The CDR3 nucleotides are TGTGCCAGCAGCTTCGATTTTCAGGGACAGGGAATCTACGAGCAGTACTTC.

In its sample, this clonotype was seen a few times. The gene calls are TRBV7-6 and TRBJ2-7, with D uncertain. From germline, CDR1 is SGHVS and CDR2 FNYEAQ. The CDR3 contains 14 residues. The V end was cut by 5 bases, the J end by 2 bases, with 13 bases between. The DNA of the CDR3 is TGTGCCAGCAGCCCCCCCGTCGGAACCTACGAGCAGTACTTC. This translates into CASSPPVGTYEQYF.

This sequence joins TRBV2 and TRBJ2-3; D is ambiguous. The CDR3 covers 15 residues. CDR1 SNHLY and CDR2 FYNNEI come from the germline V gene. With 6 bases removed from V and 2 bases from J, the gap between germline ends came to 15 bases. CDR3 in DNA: TGTGCCAGCAGGACGCCATGGAACTACACAGATACGCAGTATTTT. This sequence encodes CASRTPWNYTDTQYF.

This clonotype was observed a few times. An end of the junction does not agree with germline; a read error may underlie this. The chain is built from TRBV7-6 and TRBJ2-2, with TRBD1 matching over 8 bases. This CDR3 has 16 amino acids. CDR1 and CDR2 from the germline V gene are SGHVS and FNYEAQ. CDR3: CASSPDRGRVAGELFF. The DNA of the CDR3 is TGTGCTAGCAGCCCCGACAGGGGCCGCGTGGCCGGGGAGCTGTTTTTT.

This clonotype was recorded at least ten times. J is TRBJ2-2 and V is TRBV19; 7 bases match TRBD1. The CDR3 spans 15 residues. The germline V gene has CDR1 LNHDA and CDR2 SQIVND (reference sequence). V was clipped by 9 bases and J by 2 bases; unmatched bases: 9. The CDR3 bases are TGTGCCAGCAGCCACCGGGACAGTAACACCGGGGAGCTGTTTTTT. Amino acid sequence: CASSHRDSNTGELFF.

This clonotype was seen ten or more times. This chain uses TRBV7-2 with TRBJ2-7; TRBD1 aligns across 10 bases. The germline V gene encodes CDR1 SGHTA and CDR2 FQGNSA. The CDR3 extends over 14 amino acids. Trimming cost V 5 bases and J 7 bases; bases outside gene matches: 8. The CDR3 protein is CASSTGTGELEQYV. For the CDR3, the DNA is TGTGCCAGCAGCACAGGGACAGGGGAATTGGAGCAGTACGTC.

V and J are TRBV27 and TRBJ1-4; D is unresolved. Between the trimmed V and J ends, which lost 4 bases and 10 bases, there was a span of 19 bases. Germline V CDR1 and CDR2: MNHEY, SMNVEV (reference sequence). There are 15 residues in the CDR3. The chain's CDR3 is CASSYISRGSSKLFF. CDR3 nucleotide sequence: TGTGCCAGCAGTTATATAAGTCGTGGCAGCTCAAAACTGTTTTTT.

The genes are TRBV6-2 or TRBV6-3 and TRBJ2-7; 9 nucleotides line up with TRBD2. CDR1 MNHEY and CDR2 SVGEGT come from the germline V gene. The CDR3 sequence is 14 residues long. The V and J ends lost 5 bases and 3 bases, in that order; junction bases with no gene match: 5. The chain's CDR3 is CASSLAGILYEQYV. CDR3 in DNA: TGTGCCAGCAGTCTAGCGGGGATCCTCTACGAGCAGTACGTC.

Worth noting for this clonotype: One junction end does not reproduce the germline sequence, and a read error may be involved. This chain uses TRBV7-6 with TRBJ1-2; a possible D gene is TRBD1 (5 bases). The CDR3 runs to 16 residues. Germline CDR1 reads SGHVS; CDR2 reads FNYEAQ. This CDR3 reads CVSSLTVPFSNYGYTF. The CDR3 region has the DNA TGTGTCAGCAGCCTGACAGTCCCCTTTTCTAACTATGGCTACACCTTC.

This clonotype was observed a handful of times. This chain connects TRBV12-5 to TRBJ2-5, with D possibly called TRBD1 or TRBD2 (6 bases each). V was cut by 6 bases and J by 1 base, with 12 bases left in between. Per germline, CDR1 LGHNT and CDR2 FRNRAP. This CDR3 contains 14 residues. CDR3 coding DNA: TGTGCTAGTGGCCCACGGGGGCTCCAAGAGACCCAGTACTTC. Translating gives CASGPRGLQETQYF. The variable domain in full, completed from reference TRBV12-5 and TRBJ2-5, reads DARVTQTPRHKVTEMGQEVTMRCQPILGHNTVFWYRQTMMQGLELLAYFRNRAPLDDSGMPKDRFSAEMPDATLATLKIQPSEPRDSAVYFCASGPRGLQETQYFGPGTRLLVL.

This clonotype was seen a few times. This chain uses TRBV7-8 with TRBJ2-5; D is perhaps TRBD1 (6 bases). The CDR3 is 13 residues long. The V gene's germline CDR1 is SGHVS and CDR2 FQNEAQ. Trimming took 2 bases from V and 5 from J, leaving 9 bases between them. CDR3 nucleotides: TGTGCCAGCAGCTTAACAGGGTATGAGACCCAGTACTTC. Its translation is CASSLTGYETQYF. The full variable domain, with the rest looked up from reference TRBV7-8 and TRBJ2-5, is GAGVSQSPRYKVAKRGQDVALRCDPISGHVSLFWYQQALGQGPEFLTYFQNEAQLDKSGLPSDRFFAERPEGSVSTLKIQRTQQEDSAVYLCASSLTGYETQYFGPGTRLLVL.

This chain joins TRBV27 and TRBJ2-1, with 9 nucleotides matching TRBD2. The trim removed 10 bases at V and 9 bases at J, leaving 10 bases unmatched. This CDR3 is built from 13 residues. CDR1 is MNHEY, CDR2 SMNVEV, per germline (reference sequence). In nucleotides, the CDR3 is TGTGCCATTGGCGGCGGGGGGGCTGGTGAGCAGTTCTTC. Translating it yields CAIGGGGAGEQFF.

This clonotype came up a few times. CDR3 DNA: TGTGCCAGCAGTGACTCAAACACAGATACGCAGTATTTT. This encodes CASSDSNTDTQYF. V usage is TRBV6-4 and J usage is TRBJ2-3; no clear D. Germline lookup yields CDR1 MRHNA and CDR2 SNTAGT. The CDR3 loop spans 13 amino acids. Trimming stripped 0 bases from V and 2 bases from J, with 3 bases between.

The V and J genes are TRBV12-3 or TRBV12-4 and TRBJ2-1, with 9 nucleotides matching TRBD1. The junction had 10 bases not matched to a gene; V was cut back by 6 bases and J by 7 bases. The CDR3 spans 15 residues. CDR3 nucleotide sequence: TGTGCCAGCAGCAAGAGGGACAGGGTAAGGAATGAGCAGTTCTTC. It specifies CASSKRDRVRNEQFF.